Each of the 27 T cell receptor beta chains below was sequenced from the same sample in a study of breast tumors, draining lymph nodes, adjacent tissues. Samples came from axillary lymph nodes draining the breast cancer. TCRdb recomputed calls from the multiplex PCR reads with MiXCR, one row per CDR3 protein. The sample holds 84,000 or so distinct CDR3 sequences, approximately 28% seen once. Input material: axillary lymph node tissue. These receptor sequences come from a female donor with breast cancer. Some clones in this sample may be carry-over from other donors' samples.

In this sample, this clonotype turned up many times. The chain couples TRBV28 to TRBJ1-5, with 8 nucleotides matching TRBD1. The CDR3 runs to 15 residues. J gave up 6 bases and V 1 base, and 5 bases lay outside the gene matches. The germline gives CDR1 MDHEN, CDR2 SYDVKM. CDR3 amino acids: CASSLYRGSGQPQHF. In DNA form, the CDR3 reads TGTGCCAGCAGTTTATACAGGGGGTCGGGTCAGCCCCAGCATTTT.

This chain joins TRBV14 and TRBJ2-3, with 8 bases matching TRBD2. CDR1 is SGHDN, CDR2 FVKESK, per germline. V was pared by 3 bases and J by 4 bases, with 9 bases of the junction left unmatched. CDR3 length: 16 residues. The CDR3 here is CASSQWLAGGADTQYF. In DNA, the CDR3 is TGTGCCAGCAGCCAGTGGCTAGCGGGCGGGGCAGATACGCAGTATTTT.

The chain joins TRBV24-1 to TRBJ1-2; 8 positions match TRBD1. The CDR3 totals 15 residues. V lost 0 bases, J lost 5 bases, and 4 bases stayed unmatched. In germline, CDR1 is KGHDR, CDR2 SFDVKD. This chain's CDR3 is CATSDLRQGFYGYTF. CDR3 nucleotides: TGTGCCACCAGTGATTTGCGACAGGGGTTTTATGGCTACACCTTC.

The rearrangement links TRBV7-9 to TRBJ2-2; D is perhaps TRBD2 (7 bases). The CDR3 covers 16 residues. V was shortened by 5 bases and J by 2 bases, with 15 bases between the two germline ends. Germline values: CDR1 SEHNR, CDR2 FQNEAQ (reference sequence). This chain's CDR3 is CASSNRGAGNTGELFF. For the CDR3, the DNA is TGTGCCAGCAGCAACCGGGGGGCTGGAAACACCGGGGAGCTGTTTTTT. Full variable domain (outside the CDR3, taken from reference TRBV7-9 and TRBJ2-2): DTGVSQNPRHKITKRGQNVTFRCDPISEHNRLYWYRQTLGQGPEFLTYFQNEAQLEKSRLLSDRFSAERPKGSFSTLEIQRTEQGDSAMYLCASSNRGAGNTGELFFGEGSRLTVL.

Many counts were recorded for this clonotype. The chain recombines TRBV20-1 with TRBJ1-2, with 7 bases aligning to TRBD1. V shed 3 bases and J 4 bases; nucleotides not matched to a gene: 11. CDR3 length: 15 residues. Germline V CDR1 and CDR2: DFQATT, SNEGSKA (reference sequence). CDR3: CSASRDRNVLYGYTF. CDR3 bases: TGCAGTGCTAGTAGGGACAGAAACGTACTCTATGGCTACACCTTC.

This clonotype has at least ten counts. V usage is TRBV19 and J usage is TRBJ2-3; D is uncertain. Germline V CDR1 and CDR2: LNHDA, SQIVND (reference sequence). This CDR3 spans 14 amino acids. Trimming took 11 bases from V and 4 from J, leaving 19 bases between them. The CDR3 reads CAVSRTLGADTQYF. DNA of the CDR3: TGTGCCGTGAGTAGGACCCTTGGGGCAGATACGCAGTATTTT.

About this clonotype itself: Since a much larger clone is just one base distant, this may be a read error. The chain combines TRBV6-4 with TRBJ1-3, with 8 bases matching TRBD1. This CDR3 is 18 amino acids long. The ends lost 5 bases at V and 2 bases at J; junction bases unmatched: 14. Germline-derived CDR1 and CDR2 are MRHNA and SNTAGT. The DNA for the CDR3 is TGTGCCAGCAGTCACGATTGGGGCAGGGGGCGTGCTGGAAACACCATATATTTT. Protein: CASSHDWGRGRAGNTIYF.

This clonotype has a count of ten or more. The CDR3 region has the DNA TGTGCCAGCAGCGTTTGGCACCATGGCTACACCTTC. Translating gives CASSVWHHGYTF. V usage is TRBV9 and J usage is TRBJ1-2; unclear D gene. Trimming stripped 2 bases from V and 6 bases from J, with 8 bases between. Germline assignment: CDR1 SGDLS and CDR2 YYNGEE. The CDR3 loop spans 12 amino acids.

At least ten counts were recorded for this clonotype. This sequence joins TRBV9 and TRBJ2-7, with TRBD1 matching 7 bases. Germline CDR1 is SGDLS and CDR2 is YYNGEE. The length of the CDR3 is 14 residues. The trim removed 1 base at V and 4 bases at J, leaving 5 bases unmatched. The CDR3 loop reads CASSVRQGDYEQYF. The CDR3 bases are TGTGCCAGCAGCGTAAGACAGGGAGATTACGAGCAGTACTTC.

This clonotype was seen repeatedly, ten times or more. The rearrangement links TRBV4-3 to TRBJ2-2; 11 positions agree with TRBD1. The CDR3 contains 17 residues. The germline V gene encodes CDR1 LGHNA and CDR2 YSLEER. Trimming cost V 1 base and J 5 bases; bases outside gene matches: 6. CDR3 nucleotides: TGCGCCAGCAGCCAAGGATCCGGGACAGGGGGTACCGGGGAGCTGTTTTTT. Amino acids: CASSQGSGTGGTGELFF.

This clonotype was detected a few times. CDR3 nucleotide sequence: TGTGCCTGGAGTGTAGCGGAGAACACTGAAGCTTTCTTT. This codes for CAWSVAENTEAFF. The chain joins TRBV30 to TRBJ1-1; D not certain. This CDR3 has 13 residues. Trimming removed 0 bases at V and 1 base at J, with 6 bases between. Germline V gives CDR1 GTSNPN, CDR2 SVGIG (reference sequence).

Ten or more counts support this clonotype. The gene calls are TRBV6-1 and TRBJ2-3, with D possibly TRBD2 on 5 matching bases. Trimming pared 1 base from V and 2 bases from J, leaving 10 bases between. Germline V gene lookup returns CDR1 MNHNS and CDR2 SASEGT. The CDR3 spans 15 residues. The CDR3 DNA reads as TGTGCCAGCAGTGAAGGGGTGAGGGACACAGATACGCAGTATTTT. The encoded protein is CASSEGVRDTDTQYF.

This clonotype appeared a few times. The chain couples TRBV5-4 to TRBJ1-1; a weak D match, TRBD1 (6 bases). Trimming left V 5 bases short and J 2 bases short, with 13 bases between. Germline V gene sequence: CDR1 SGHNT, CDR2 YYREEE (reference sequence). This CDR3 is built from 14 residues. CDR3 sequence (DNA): TGTGCCAGCAGGGCCGGCAGGGGCAACACTGAAGCTTTCTTT. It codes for CASRAGRGNTEAFF. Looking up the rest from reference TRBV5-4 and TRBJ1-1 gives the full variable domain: ETGVTQSPTHLIKTRGQQVTLRCSSQSGHNTVSWYQQALGQGPQFIFQYYREEENGRGNFPPRFSGLQFPNYSSELNVNALELDDSALYLCASRAGRGNTEAFFGQGTRLTVV.

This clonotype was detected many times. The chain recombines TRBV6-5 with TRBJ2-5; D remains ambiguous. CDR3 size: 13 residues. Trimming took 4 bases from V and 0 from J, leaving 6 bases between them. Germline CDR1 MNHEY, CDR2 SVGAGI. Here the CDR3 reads CASSSGYQETQYF. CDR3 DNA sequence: TGTGCCAGCAGTTCCGGGTACCAAGAGACCCAGTACTTC.

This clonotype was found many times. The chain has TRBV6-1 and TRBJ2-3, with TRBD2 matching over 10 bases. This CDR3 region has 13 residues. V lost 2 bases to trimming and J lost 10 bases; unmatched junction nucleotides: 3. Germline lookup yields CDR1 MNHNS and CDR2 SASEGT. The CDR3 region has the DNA TGTGCCAGCAGTGAACTAGCGGGAGCGGCGCAGTATTTT. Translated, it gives CASSELAGAAQYF.

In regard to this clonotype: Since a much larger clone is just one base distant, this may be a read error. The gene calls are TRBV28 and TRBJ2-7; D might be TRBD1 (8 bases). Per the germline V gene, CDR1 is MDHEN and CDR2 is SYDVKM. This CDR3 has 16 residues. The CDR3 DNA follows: TGTGCCAGCACCTACCTAACGGGGGGACAGGCCTACGAGCAGCACTTC. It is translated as CASTYLTGGQAYEQHF.

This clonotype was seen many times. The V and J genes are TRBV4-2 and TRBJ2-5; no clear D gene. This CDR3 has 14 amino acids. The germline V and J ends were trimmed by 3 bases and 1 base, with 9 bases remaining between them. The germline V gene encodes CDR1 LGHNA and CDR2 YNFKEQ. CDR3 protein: CASSQGRFQETQYF. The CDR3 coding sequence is TGTGCCAGCAGCCAGGGCAGGTTCCAAGAGACCCAGTACTTC.

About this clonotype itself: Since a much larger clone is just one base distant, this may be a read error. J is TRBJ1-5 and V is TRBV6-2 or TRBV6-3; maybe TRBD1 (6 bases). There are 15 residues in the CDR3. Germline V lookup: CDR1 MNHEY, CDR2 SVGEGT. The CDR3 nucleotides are TGTGTCAGCAGTAGGGAACAGGGCACAAATCAGCCCCAGCATTTT. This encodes CVSSREQGTNQPQHF.

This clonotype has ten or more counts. CDR3 protein: CASSLETGFTYEQYF. CDR3 nucleotide sequence: TGCGCCAGCAGCTTGGAGACAGGGTTCACCTACGAGCAGTACTTC. The genes are TRBV5-1 and TRBJ2-7; TRBD1 matches at 7 bases. Germline CDR1 SGHRS, CDR2 YFSETQ. The CDR3 covers 15 residues. With 0 bases clipped from V and 2 bases from J, the junction kept 5 bases outside the gene matches.

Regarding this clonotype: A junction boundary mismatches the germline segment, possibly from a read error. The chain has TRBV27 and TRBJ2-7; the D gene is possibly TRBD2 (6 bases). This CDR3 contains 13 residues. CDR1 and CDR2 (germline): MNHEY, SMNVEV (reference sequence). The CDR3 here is CASSLRGPYGQYF. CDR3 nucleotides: TGTGCCAGCAGTTTGCGGGGCCCCTACGGGCAGTACTTC.

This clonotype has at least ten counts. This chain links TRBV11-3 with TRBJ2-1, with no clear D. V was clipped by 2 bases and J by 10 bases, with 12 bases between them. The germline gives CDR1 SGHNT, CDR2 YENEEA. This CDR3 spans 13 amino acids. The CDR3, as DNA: TGTGCCAGCAGCTTATATGCCGGCCTAGAGCAGTTCTTC. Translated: CASSLYAGLEQFF.

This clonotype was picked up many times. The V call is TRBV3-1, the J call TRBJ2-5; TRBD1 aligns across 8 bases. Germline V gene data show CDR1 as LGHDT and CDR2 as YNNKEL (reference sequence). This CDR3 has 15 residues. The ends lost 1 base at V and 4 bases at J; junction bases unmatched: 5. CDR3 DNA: TGTGCCAGCAGCCAAGGAGACAGGGGCGGAGAGACCCAGTACTTC. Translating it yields CASSQGDRGGETQYF.

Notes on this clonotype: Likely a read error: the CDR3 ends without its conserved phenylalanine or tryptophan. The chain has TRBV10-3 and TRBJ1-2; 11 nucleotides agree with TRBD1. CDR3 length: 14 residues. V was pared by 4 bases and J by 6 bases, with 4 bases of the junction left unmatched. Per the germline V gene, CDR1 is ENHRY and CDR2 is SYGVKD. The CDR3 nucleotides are TGTGCCATCAGTGGACCGGGACAGGGGGATGGCTACACCCCC. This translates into CAISGPGQGDGYTP.

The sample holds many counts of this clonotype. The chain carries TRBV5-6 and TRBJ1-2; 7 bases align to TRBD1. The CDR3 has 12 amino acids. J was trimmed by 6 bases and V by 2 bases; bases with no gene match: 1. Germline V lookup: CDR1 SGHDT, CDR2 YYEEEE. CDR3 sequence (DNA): TGTGCCAGCAGCTTTGGACAGGATGGCTACACCTTC. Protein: CASSFGQDGYTF.

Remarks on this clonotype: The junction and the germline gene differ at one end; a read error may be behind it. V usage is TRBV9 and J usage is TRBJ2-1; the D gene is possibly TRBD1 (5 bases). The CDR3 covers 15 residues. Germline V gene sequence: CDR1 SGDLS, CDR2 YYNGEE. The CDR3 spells CASSVAGNSYNEQPF. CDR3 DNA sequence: TGTGCCAGCAGCGTAGCAGGGAACTCCTACAATGAGCAGCCCTTC.

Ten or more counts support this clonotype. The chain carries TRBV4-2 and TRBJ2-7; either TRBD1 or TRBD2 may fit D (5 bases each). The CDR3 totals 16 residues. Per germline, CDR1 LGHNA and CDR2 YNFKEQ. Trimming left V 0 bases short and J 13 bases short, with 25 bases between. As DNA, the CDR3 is TGTGCCAGCAGCCAAGATCGACTGGGACGTTACGTTAGGCGATACTTC. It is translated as CASSQDRLGRYVRRYF.

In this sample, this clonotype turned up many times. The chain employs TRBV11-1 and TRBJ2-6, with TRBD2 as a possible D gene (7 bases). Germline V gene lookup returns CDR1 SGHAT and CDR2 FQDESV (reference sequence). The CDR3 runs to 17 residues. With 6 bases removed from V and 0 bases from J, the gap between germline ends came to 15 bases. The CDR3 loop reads CASSAGAARSGANVLTF. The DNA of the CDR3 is TGTGCCAGCAGTGCGGGGGCAGCTCGCTCTGGGGCCAACGTCCTGACTTTC.